The 15 T cell receptor gamma chains below come from one sample, sequenced in a study of Vδ1+ human thymocytes. Study-wide results and limits: Thymic TRG and TRD repertoires appeared highly polyclonal.

Sequences come from RNA converted to cDNA by reverse transcription. Pooled V-gene forward primers with one constant-region reverse primer generated the CDR3 amplicons by multiplex PCR. TCRdb re-called the multiplex PCR reads via CATT. The table includes thousands of gamma-chain clones, 40% to 50% detected once. These TCRs are of unknown antigen specificity. Sequenced material: Vdelta1+ gamma-delta thymocytes from the thymus. Sample subset: FACS-sorted CD3+ TCRalphabeta- TCRVdelta1+ TCRVdelta2- thymocytes. The receptor source for this set is a boy less than two years old who had congenital heart surgery.

The chain joins TRGV3 to TRGJ1 or TRGJ2. TCRdb records no J gene; here it was assigned by comparing the DNA to germline. Losses at the gene ends were 3 bases for V and 2 bases for J; bases not matched to a gene: 10. CDR1 VTNTFY and CDR2 YDVSTARD come from the germline V gene (reference sequence). The CDR3 consists of 15 residues. CDR3 region: CATWDALKDYYKKLF. CDR3 in DNA: TGTGCCACCTGGGACGCCCTCAAGGATTATTATAAGAAACTCTTT.

This clone was counted only a few times. The chain combines TRGV3 with TRGJ1 or TRGJ2. Germline loops: CDR1 VTNTFY, CDR2 YDVSTARD (reference sequence). This CDR3 spans 15 amino acids. V lost 0 bases and J lost 3; bases outside the gene matches: 8. DNA of the CDR3: TGTGCCACCTGGGACAGGCGGAACGTTTATTATAAGAAACTCTTT. Its translation is CATWDRRNVYYKKLF.

The V call is TRGV5, the J call TRGJ1 or TRGJ2. In the absence of a J gene in TCRdb, the DNA was matched to germline to assign it here. V shed 0 bases, J shed 0 bases, and the junction held 20 bases outside the gene matches. The CDR3 has 20 amino acids. The germline V gene encodes CDR1 VINAFY and CDR2 YDVSNSKD. The CDR3 sequence: CATWDRLLSGDRPNYYKKLF. The CDR3 DNA sequence: TGTGCCACCTGGGACAGGCTTCTATCTGGTGATCGCCCGAATTATTATAAGAAACTCTTT.

The J gene is TRGJP2, the V gene TRGV8. Matching the DNA to germline supplied the J gene, which TCRdb does not give. This CDR3 has 16 amino acids. V was pared by 4 bases and J by 2 bases, with 10 bases of the junction left unmatched. In germline, CDR1 is VENAVY, CDR2 YDSYNSRV. The CDR3 DNA sequence: TGTGCCACCTGGGACCGAGGGGTGAGTAGTGATTGGATCAAGACGTTT. Its protein is CATWDRGVSSDWIKTF.

The J gene is TRGJ1 or TRGJ2, the V gene TRGV5. TCRdb leaves out the J gene; it was filled in here by matching the DNA to germline. The CDR3 has 12 amino acids. V shed 0 bases and J 8 bases; nucleotides not matched to a gene: 4. Germline V CDR1 and CDR2: VINAFY, YDVSNSKD. This CDR3 reads CATWDRPDKKLF. Here the CDR3 DNA reads TGTGCCACCTGGGACAGGCCAGATAAGAAACTCTTT.

V gene TRGV5 combines with J gene TRGJ1 or TRGJ2. No J gene was available from TCRdb, and it was assigned here by a germline match of the DNA. The CDR3 spans 13 residues. CDR1 and CDR2 from the germline V gene are VINAFY and YDVSNSKD. V was clipped by 0 bases and J by 4 bases; unmatched bases: 3. The CDR3 here is CATWDRLYYKKLF. The CDR3 coding sequence is TGTGCCACCTGGGACAGGTTATATTATAAGAAACTCTTT.

The assigned J gene is TRGJ1 or TRGJ2, but the V gene is uncalled. This CDR3 has 12 residues. CDR3 DNA sequence: TGTGCCTTGGGGACTTCCCGGAGCAGGAAACTCTTT. Protein sequence: CALGTSRSRKLF.

A few counts support this clone. This CDR3 is also generated by other DNA sequences in the sample. The rearrangement links TRGV5 to TRGJ1 or TRGJ2. Germline V gives CDR1 VINAFY, CDR2 YDVSNSKD. The CDR3 length is 13 residues. V was pared by 0 bases and J by 4 bases, with 3 bases of the junction left unmatched. The CDR3: CATWDRHYYKKLF. The DNA of the CDR3 is TGTGCCACCTGGGACAGGCACTATTATAAGAAACTCTTT.

The V call is TRGV3, the J call TRGJ1 or TRGJ2. In the absence of a J gene in TCRdb, the DNA was matched to germline to assign it here. The V gene's germline CDR1 is VTNTFY and CDR2 YDVSTARD (reference sequence). Losses at the gene ends were 1 base for V and 0 bases for J; bases not matched to a gene: 3. This CDR3 contains 14 residues. The CDR3 sequence is CATWDSLNYYKKLF. The DNA of the CDR3 is TGTGCCACCTGGGACAGCCTGAATTATTATAAGAAACTCTTT.

Comments on this clone: The junction departs from germline at one end; a sequencing error may be responsible. This rearrangement joins TRGV3 to TRGJ1 or TRGJ2. Here the J gene was assigned by germline matching of the DNA, as TCRdb has none. This CDR3 contains 16 residues. Per germline, CDR1 VTNTFY and CDR2 YDVSTARD (reference sequence). The CDR3 is CATWDTQDSNDYKKLF. CDR3 DNA: TGTGCCACCTGGGACACACAGGATTCGAATGATTATAAGAAACTCTTT.

This rearrangement joins TRGV3 to TRGJ1 or TRGJ2. The CDR3 extends over 13 amino acids. Germline V gene lookup returns CDR1 VTNTFY and CDR2 YDVSTARD (reference sequence). Unmatched junction bases numbered 9, after V lost 0 bases and J lost 10 bases. CDR3 sequence (DNA): TGTGCCACCTGGGACAGGCCCAGTGCAAAGAAACTCTTT. Its translation is CATWDRPSAKKLF.

The chain is built from TRGV5 and TRGJ1 or TRGJ2. J was trimmed by 4 bases and V by 0 bases; bases with no gene match: 6. Germline CDR1 reads VINAFY; CDR2 reads YDVSNSKD. This CDR3 has 14 residues. This CDR3 is CATWDRRRYYKKLF. DNA of the CDR3: TGTGCCACCTGGGACAGGCGGCGGTATTATAAGAAACTCTTT.

This clone has a handful of counts. The chain joins TRGV4 to TRGJ1 or TRGJ2. Germline assignment: CDR1 EGSTGY and CDR2 YDSYTSSV. CDR3 length equals 12 residues. V was pared by 1 base and J by 12 bases, with 9 bases of the junction left unmatched. CDR3 nucleotides: TGTGCCACCTGGGATGGACGATTTGGGAAACTCTTT. This sequence encodes CATWDGRFGKLF.

V usage is TRGV9 and J usage is TRGJP2. The CDR3 is 12 residues long. The germline V gene encodes CDR1 GITISATS and CDR2 ISYDGTV (reference sequence). Trimming cost V 7 bases and J 10 bases; bases outside gene matches: 9. The CDR3 region has the DNA TGTGCCTTGTGTAAAGGGGGTTGGATCAAGACGTTT. Translated, it gives CALCKGGWIKTF.

In regard to this clone: Other DNA sequences from this sample encode an identical CDR3 as well. This chain uses TRGV5 with TRGJ1 or TRGJ2. TCRdb leaves out the J gene; it was filled in here by matching the DNA to germline. CDR3 length: 12 amino acids. Germline trimming cut 0 bases from V and 9 bases from J; bases unmatched to any gene: 5. The germline CDR1 and CDR2 sequences are VINAFY and YDVSNSKD. The CDR3 protein is CATWDRPGKKLF. Written as DNA, the CDR3 is TGTGCCACCTGGGACAGGCCCGGTAAGAAACTCTTT.